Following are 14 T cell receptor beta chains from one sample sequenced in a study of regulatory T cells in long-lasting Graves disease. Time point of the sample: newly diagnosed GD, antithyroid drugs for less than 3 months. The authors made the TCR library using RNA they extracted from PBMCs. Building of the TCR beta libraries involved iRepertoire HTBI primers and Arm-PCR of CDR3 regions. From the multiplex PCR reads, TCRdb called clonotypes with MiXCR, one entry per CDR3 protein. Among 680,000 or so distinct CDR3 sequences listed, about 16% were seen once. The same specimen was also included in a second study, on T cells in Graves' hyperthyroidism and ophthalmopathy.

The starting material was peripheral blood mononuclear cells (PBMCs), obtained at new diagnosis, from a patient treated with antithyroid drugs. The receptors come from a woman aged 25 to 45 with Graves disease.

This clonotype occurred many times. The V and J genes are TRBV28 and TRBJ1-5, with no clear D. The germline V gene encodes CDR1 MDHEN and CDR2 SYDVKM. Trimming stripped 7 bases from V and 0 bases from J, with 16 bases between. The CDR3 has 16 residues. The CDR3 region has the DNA TGTGCCAGCACCCCGATGGGAGACTATAGCAATCAGCCCCAGCATTTT. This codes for CASTPMGDYSNQPQHF.

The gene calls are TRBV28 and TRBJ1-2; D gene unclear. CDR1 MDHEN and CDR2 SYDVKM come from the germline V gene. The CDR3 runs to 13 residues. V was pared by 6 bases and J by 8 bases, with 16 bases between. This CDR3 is CASSLGFRGGYTF. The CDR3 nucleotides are TGTGCCAGCAGCCTGGGCTTCCGTGGGGGCTACACCTTC.

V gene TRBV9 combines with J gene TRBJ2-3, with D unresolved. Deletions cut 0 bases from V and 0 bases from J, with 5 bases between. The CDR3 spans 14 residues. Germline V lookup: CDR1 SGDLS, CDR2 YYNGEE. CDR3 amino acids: CASSVAKSTDTQYF. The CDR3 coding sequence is TGTGCCAGCAGCGTAGCTAAGAGCACAGATACGCAGTATTTT.

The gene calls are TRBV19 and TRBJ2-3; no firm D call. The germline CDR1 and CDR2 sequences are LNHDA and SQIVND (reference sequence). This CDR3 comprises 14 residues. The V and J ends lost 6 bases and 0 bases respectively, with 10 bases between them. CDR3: CASRNVTSTDTQYF. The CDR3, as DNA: TGTGCCAGTAGAAACGTCACTAGCACAGATACGCAGTATTTT.

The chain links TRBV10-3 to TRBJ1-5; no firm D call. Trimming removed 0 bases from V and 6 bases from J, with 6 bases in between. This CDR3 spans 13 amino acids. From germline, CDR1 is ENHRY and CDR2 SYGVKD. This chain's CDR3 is CAISESASQPQHF. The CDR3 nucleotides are TGTGCCATCAGTGAGTCGGCGTCTCAGCCCCAGCATTTT.

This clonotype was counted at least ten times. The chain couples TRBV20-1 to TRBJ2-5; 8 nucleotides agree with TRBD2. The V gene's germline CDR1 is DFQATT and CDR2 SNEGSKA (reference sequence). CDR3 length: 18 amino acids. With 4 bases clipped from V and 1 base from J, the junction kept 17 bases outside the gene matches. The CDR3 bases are TGCAGTGCTAAAACAGCGGCAAGTAGCGGGGACCTCCAAGAGACCCAGTACTTC. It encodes CSAKTAASSGDLQETQYF.

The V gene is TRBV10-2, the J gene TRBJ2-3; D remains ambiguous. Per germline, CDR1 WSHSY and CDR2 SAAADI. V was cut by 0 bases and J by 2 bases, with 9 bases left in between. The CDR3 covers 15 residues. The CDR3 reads CASSESWGPTDTQYF. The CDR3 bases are TGCGCCAGCAGTGAGTCGTGGGGTCCCACAGATACGCAGTATTTT.

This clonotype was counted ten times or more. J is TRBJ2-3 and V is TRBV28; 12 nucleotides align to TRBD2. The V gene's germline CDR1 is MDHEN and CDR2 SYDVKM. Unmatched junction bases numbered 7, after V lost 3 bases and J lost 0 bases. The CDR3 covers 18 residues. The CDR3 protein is CASSFPGLAGLSTDTQYF. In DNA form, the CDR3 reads TGTGCCAGCAGTTTCCCGGGACTAGCGGGCCTGAGCACAGATACGCAGTATTTT.

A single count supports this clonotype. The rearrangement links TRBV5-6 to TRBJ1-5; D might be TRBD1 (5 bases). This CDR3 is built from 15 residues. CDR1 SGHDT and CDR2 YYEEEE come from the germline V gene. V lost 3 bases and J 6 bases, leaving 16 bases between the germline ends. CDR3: CASSSQGGPGQPQHF. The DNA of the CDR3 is TGTGCCAGCAGCTCCCAGGGTGGGCCAGGTCAGCCCCAGCATTTT.

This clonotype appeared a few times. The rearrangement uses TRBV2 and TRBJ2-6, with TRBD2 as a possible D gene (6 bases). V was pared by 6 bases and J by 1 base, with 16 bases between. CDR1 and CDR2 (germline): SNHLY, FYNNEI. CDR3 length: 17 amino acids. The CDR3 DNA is TGTGCCAGCAGCACACGAACCGCGGGGTCTGGGGCCAACGTCCTGACTTTC. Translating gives CASSTRTAGSGANVLTF.

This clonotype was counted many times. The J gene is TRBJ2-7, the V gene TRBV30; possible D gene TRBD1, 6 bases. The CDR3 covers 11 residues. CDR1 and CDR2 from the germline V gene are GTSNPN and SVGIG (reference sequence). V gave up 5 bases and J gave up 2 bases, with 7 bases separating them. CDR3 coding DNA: TGTGCCTGGGGACAGACCTACGAGCAGTACTTC. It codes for CAWGQTYEQYF.

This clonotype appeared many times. The CDR3 loop reads CASSHSDTSTGDGYTF. DNA of the CDR3: TGTGCCAGCAGTCACTCGGACACTTCGACGGGGGATGGCTACACCTTC. The chain is built from TRBV12-3 or TRBV12-4 and TRBJ1-2, with a weak D call TRBD1 (5 bases). Between the trimmed V and J ends, which lost 5 bases and 6 bases, there was a span of 22 bases. The CDR3 has 16 residues.

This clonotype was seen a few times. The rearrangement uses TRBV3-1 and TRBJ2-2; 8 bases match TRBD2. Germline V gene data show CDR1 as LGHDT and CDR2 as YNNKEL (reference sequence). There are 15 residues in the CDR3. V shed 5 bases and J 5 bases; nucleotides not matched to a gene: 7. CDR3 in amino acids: CASSWRGAATGELFF. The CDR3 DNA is TGTGCCAGCAGCTGGCGGGGGGCGGCAACCGGGGAGCTGTTTTTT.

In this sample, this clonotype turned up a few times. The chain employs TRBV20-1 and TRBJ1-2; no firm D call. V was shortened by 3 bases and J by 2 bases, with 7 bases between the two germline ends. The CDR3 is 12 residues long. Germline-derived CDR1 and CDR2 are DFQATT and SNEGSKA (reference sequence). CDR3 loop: CSARGTNYGYTF. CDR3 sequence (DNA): TGCAGTGCTAGGGGAACGAACTATGGCTACACCTTC.